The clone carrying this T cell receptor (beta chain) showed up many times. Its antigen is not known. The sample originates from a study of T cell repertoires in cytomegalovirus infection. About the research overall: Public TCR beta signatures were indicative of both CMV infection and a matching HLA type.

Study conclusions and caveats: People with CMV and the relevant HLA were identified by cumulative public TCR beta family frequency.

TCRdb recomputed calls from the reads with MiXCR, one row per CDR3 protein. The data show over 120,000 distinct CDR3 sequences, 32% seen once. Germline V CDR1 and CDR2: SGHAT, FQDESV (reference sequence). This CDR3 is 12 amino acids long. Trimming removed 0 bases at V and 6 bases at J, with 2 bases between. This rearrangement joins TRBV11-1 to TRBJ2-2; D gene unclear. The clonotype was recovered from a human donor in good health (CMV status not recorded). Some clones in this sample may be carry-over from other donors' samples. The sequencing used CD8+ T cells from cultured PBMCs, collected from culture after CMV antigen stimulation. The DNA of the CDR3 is TGTGCCAGCAGCTTAGCGTCCGGGGAGCTGTTTTTT. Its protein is CASSLASGELFF.